The 15 T cell receptor beta chains listed next were all sequenced from one sample in a study of blood T cell repertoires in COVID-19. Profiled with immunoSEQ multiplex PCR; TCRdb holds only in-frame clones, not every one. Among 75,000 to 90,000 clones listed, less than 95% were seen once. Sequencing used peripheral blood. The receptor source for this set is a man between 18 and 29 years old with COVID-19, enrolled during active disease.

V gene TRBV7-8 combines with J gene TRBJ2-1, with D tentatively TRBD1 (6 bases). V was trimmed by 3 bases and J by 9 bases, leaving 18 bases between them. Germline values: CDR1 SGHVS, CDR2 FQNEAQ. The CDR3 contains 15 residues. CDR3 bases: TGTGCCAGCAGCTTCCTAGCCGGGACATCGGGTGAGCAGTTCTTC. Translated: CASSFLAGTSGEQFF. The variable domain in full, with the rest retrieved from reference TRBV7-8 and TRBJ2-1, is GAGVSQSPRYKVAKRGQDVALRCDPISGHVSLFWYQQALGQGPEFLTYFQNEAQLDKSGLPSDRFFAERPEGSVSTLKIQRTQQEDSAVYLCASSFLAGTSGEQFFGPGTRLTVL.

The rearrangement uses TRBV6-5 and TRBJ1-5; D possibly corresponds to TRBD1 (6 bases). Germline-derived CDR1 and CDR2 are MNHEY and SVGAGI. The CDR3 length is 15 residues. V lost 6 bases, J lost 2 bases, and 14 bases lay in between. Here the CDR3 DNA reads TGTGCCAGCAGGAAACAGGGTTCTGGCAATCAGCCCCAGCATTTT. It translates to CASRKQGSGNQPQHF.

This rearrangement joins TRBV29-1 to TRBJ1-1; D gene unclear. The V gene's germline CDR1 is SQVTM and CDR2 ANQGSEA. CDR3 length: 13 residues. Trimming left V 6 bases short and J 3 bases short, with 14 bases between. CDR3 DNA sequence: TGCAGCGTATCGTGGGCCCCGTACACTGAAGCTTTCTTT. Its translation is CSVSWAPYTEAFF.

The chain combines TRBV11-2 with TRBJ1-1, with 8 bases fitting TRBD1. Per the germline V gene, CDR1 is SGHAT and CDR2 is FQNNGV. The V segment lost 1 base and the J segment 0 bases; nucleotides outside the gene matches: 7. This CDR3 comprises 17 residues. The CDR3 region is CASSLVGQDYMNTEAFF. CDR3 nucleotide sequence: TGTGCCAGCAGCTTAGTGGGACAGGACTACATGAACACTGAAGCTTTCTTT.

V gene TRBV6-6 combines with J gene TRBJ1-5; tentative D call: TRBD1 (5 bases). The CDR3 length is 14 residues. V dropped 8 bases and J dropped 3 bases, with 14 bases sitting between them. The germline CDR1 and CDR2 sequences are MNHNY and SVGAGI (reference sequence). The CDR3 DNA is TGTGCCAGCGGAAGAGACAGCTTCAATCAGCCCCAGCATTTT. Its translation is CASGRDSFNQPQHF.

J is TRBJ2-3 and V is TRBV9, with unresolved D. The CDR3 loop spans 15 amino acids. Germline V lookup: CDR1 SGDLS, CDR2 YYNGEE. Between the trimmed V and J ends, which lost 1 base and 2 bases, there was a span of 11 bases. The CDR3, as DNA: TGTGCCAGCAGCGTATTTTCTAGAGACACAGATACGCAGTATTTT. This encodes CASSVFSRDTDTQYF.

The rearrangement links TRBV12-3 or TRBV12-4 to TRBJ2-7; tentative D call: TRBD2 (7 bases). The CDR3 is made up of 13 amino acids. The germline V and J ends were trimmed by 10 bases and 3 bases, with 16 bases remaining between them. The CDR3 spells CAIRGGTSYEQYF. CDR3 nucleotide sequence: TGTGCCATAAGGGGGGGAACGAGCTACGAGCAGTACTTC.

V usage is TRBV6-2 or TRBV6-3 and J usage is TRBJ2-1, with D unclear. Trimming removed 2 bases from V and 1 base from J, with 9 bases in between. This CDR3 has 15 residues. Germline assignment: CDR1 MNHEY and CDR2 SVGEGT. CDR3 DNA: TGTGCCAGCAGTTACGGTGATACTTCCTACAATGAGCAGTTCTTC. It yields the protein CASSYGDTSYNEQFF.

V usage is TRBV27 and J usage is TRBJ2-1; D possibly corresponds to TRBD2 (5 bases). Between the trimmed V and J ends, which lost 5 bases and 12 bases, there was a span of 11 bases. The CDR3 runs 11 residues. Germline V CDR1 and CDR2: MNHEY, SMNVEV (reference sequence). This CDR3 is CASSPGLGQFF. DNA of the CDR3: TGTGCCAGCAGTCCCGGACTGGGGCAGTTCTTC.

The chain employs TRBV18 and TRBJ2-7, with 9 nucleotides matching TRBD1. In germline, CDR1 is KGHSH, CDR2 LQKENI. V trimming: 8 bases; J trimming: 7 bases; junction bases outside the gene matches: 18. The CDR3 has 16 amino acids. In DNA form, the CDR3 reads TGTGCCAGCGCAATCGCAAAGGACAGGGGAGGCGGAGAGCAGTACTTC. Its protein product is CASAIAKDRGGGEQYF.

The V call is TRBV11-1, the J call TRBJ2-2; D is unclear. The CDR3 runs to 16 residues. CDR1 and CDR2 (germline): SGHAT, FQDESV (reference sequence). Trimming cost V 5 bases and J 2 bases, with 15 bases left between them. The CDR3 sequence: CASSPPGGANTGELFF. The CDR3 nucleotides are TGTGCCAGCAGCCCCCCTGGCGGAGCTAACACCGGGGAGCTGTTTTTT.

The V gene is TRBV29-1, the J gene TRBJ1-3; D is ambiguous. Germline loops: CDR1 SQVTM, CDR2 ANQGSEA. The V and J ends lost 1 base and 8 bases respectively, with 9 bases between them. The CDR3 sequence is 12 residues long. CDR3 bases: TGCAGCGTTGAAGGCGTGAGGGACACCATATATTTT. Protein product: CSVEGVRDTIYF.

The chain employs TRBV6-2 or TRBV6-3 and TRBJ2-5; TRBD1 agrees at 11 bases. The CDR3 covers 14 residues. V lost 5 bases, J lost 5 bases, and 4 bases stayed unmatched. Germline V lookup: CDR1 MNHEY, CDR2 SVGEGT. CDR3 nucleotides: TGTGCCAGCAGTCGGGACAGGGGGGGGGAGACCCAGTACTTC. This encodes CASSRDRGGETQYF.

The V and J genes are TRBV24-1 and TRBJ2-2; 9 bases agree with TRBD1. The J segment lost 5 bases and the V segment lost 7 bases, leaving 7 bases of the junction unmatched. The CDR3 spans 15 residues. Germline V lookup: CDR1 KGHDR, CDR2 SFDVKD. CDR3 in DNA: TGTGCCACCAGGGCAAACAGGGGGCAAACCGGGGAGCTGTTTTTT. It yields the protein CATRANRGQTGELFF.

The CDR3 DNA reads TGCAGCGTGCGCGGGGGGGGCTCCTACGAGCAGTACTTC. It yields the protein CSVRGGGSYEQYF. The chain recombines TRBV29-1 with TRBJ2-7; 9 nucleotides align to TRBD2. Germline V lookup: CDR1 SQVTM, CDR2 ANQGSEA. J was trimmed by 0 bases and V by 6 bases; bases with no gene match: 3. This CDR3 contains 13 residues.